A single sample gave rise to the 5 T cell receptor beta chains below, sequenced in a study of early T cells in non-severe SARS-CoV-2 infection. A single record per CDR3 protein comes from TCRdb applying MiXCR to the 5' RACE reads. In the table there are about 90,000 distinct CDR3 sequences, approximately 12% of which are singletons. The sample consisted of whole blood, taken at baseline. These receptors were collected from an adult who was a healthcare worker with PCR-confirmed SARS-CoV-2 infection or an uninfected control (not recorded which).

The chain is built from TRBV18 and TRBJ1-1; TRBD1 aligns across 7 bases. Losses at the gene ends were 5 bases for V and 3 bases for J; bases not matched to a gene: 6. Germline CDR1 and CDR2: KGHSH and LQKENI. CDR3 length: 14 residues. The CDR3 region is CASSLRGRDTEAFF. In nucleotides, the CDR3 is TGTGCCAGCTCATTGAGGGGGCGAGACACTGAAGCTTTCTTT.

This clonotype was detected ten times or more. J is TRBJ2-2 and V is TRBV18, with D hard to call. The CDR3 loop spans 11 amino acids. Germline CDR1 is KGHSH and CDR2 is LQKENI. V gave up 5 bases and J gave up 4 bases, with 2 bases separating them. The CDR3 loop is CASSSTGELFF. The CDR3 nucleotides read TGTGCCAGCTCATCCACCGGGGAGCTGTTTTTT.

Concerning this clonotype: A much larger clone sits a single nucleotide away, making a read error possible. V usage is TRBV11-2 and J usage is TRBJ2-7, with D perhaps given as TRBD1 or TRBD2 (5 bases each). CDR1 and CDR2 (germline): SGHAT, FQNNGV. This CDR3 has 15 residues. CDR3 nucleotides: TGTGTCAGCAGCCCGCTACGGGGCAACACACCCGAGCAGTACTTC. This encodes CVSSPLRGNTPEQYF.

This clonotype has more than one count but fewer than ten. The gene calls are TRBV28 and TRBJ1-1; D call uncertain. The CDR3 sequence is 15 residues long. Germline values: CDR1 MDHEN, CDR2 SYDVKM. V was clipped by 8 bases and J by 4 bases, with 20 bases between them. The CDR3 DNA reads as TGTGCCAGCGAACCTTGGACCTCTTGGGGCACTGAAGCTTTCTTT. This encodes CASEPWTSWGTEAFF. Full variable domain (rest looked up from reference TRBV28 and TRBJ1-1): DVKVTQSSRYLVKRTGEKVFLECVQDMDHENMFWYRQDPGLGLRLIYFSYDVKMKEKGDIPEGYSVSREKKERFSLILESASTNQTSMYLCASEPWTSWGTEAFFGQGTRLTVV.

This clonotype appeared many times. The CDR3 is CASHLRGATDTQYF. The DNA for the CDR3 is TGTGCCAGCCACCTCCGTGGGGCCACAGATACGCAGTATTTT. The chain couples TRBV11-3 to TRBJ2-3; possible D gene TRBD1, 5 bases. Germline lookup yields CDR1 SGHNT and CDR2 YENEEA. The germline V and J ends were trimmed by 8 bases and 2 bases, with 14 bases remaining between them. The CDR3 is made up of 14 amino acids. Supplemented by reference TRBV11-3 and TRBJ2-3, the full variable domain reads EAGVVQSPRYKIIEKKQPVAFWCNPISGHNTLYWYLQNLGQGPELLIRYENEEAVDDSQLPKDRFSAERLKGVDSTLKIQPAELGDSAVYLCASHLRGATDTQYFGPGTRLTVL.